Shown below are 30 T cell receptor beta chains from a single sample sequenced in a study of cytomegalovirus exposure and HLA in healthy donors. Clones were read by immunoSEQ multiplex PCR, and TCRdb kept only the in-frame ones, dropping some. The sample has some 170,000 clones, roughly 89% seen once. The material sequenced was PBMCs. The receptor source for this set is a woman between 18 and 29 years old in good health and CMV-seropositive.

This chain joins TRBV19 and TRBJ2-1; 9 bases line up with TRBD2. Per the germline V gene, CDR1 is LNHDA and CDR2 is SQIVND (reference sequence). J lost 4 bases, V lost 3 bases, and 7 bases had no gene match. CDR3 length: 16 amino acids. CDR3 protein: CASSIVAGGPYNEQFF. The CDR3 DNA sequence: TGTGCCAGTAGTATTGTGGCGGGAGGGCCTTACAATGAGCAGTTCTTC.

The CDR3 sequence is CASSQVGLAGSPGELFF. CDR3 coding DNA: TGCGCCAGCAGCCAGGTGGGACTAGCGGGATCACCCGGGGAGCTGTTTTTT. The J gene is TRBJ2-2, the V gene TRBV4-1; 13 bases match TRBD2. CDR3 length: 17 amino acids. J was trimmed by 6 bases and V by 3 bases; bases with no gene match: 7. Germline CDR1 MGHRA, CDR2 YSYEKL.

The V gene is TRBV5-1, the J gene TRBJ1-1; perhaps TRBD1 as D (6 bases). The CDR3 is made up of 13 amino acids. The V end was cut by 6 bases, the J end by 1 base, with 10 bases between. The germline V gene encodes CDR1 SGHRS and CDR2 YFSETQ. DNA of the CDR3: TGCGCCAGCACTGGGACATCGAACACTGAAGCTTTCTTT. Translated, it gives CASTGTSNTEAFF.

The chain joins TRBV30 to TRBJ2-2; 13 bases align to TRBD2. With V trimmed by 4 bases and J by 5 bases, 13 bases remained unmatched. In germline, CDR1 is GTSNPN, CDR2 SVGIG (reference sequence). The length of the CDR3 is 18 residues. The CDR3 protein is CAWIRGQGLAGTTGELFF. CDR3 nucleotides: TGTGCCTGGATTAGGGGACAGGGACTAGCGGGAACTACCGGGGAGCTGTTTTTT. The variable domain in full, completed from reference TRBV30 and TRBJ2-2, reads SQTIHQWPATLVQPVGSPLSLECTVEGTSNPNLYWYRQAAGRGLQLLFYSVGIGQISSEVPQNLSASRPQDRQFILSSKKLLLSDSGFYLCAWIRGQGLAGTTGELFFGEGSRLTVL.

The chain employs TRBV5-1 and TRBJ1-2, with 9 positions matching TRBD1. Germline V lookup: CDR1 SGHRS, CDR2 YFSETQ. The trim removed 0 bases at V and 9 bases at J, leaving 12 bases unmatched. The CDR3 runs to 16 residues. The CDR3 loop reads CASSLVAVPGQGSYTF. The CDR3 DNA sequence: TGCGCCAGCAGCTTGGTCGCCGTTCCGGGACAGGGAAGCTACACCTTC.

In DNA, the CDR3 is TGTGCCACAGCCGAAAGCGGAGCCACCTACGAGCAGTACTTC. It encodes CATAESGATYEQYF. The chain has TRBV19 and TRBJ2-7, with D possibly TRBD2 on 5 matching bases. There are 14 residues in the CDR3. Germline assignment: CDR1 LNHDA and CDR2 SQIVND (reference sequence). The V gene lost 10 bases and the J gene lost 2 bases, with 18 bases spanning the gap.

The rearrangement uses TRBV28 and TRBJ2-1; 11 bases are shared with TRBD1. The V gene end was trimmed by 6 bases and the J gene end by 8 bases; junction bases not matched to a gene: 12. CDR1 is MDHEN, CDR2 SYDVKM, per germline. This CDR3 has 16 amino acids. The CDR3 sequence is CASSVPGTGGSHEQFF. Written as DNA, the CDR3 is TGTGCCAGCAGCGTACCTGGGACAGGGGGTAGCCATGAGCAGTTCTTC.

This chain joins TRBV28 and TRBJ2-7; 7 bases map to TRBD1. Germline V CDR1 and CDR2: MDHEN, SYDVKM. Trimming took 6 bases from V and 0 from J; bases not matched to a gene: 5. The CDR3 contains 14 residues. Written as DNA, the CDR3 is TGTGCCAGCAGAGACAGGGCCCTCTCCTACGAGCAGTACTTC. This gives the protein CASRDRALSYEQYF.

The CDR3 DNA reads TGTGCCAGCAGCTTGCGGCAGGGCCACTATGGCTACACCTTC. Translated: CASSLRQGHYGYTF. The chain has TRBV5-5 and TRBJ1-2; possible D gene TRBD1, 5 bases. The V and J ends lost 1 base and 3 bases respectively, with 10 bases between them. Per germline, CDR1 SGHKS and CDR2 YYEKEE (reference sequence). This CDR3 contains 14 residues.

The genes are TRBV28 and TRBJ2-1, with TRBD1 matching 7 bases. CDR3 length: 15 amino acids. CDR1 MDHEN and CDR2 SYDVKM come from the germline V gene. V lost 6 bases, J lost 4 bases, and 9 bases stayed unmatched. CDR3: CASRETGTVYNEQFF. The CDR3 region has the DNA TGTGCCAGCAGGGAAACCGGGACAGTTTACAATGAGCAGTTCTTC.

V usage is TRBV19 and J usage is TRBJ2-1; 13 bases are a match to TRBD2. The CDR3 consists of 15 residues. CDR1 and CDR2 from the germline V gene are LNHDA and SQIVND (reference sequence). J was trimmed by 8 bases and V by 5 bases; bases with no gene match: 6. CDR3 DNA: TGTGCCAGTAGTTTCGGACTAGCGGGAGTGGATGAGCAGTTCTTC. It codes for CASSFGLAGVDEQFF.

The chain links TRBV19 to TRBJ2-1; D possibly corresponds to TRBD2 (5 bases). This CDR3 is built from 14 residues. Germline CDR1 LNHDA, CDR2 SQIVND (reference sequence). The germline V and J ends were trimmed by 5 bases and 3 bases, with 11 bases remaining between them. The CDR3 here is CASSERDYYNEQFF. The CDR3 region has the DNA TGTGCCAGTAGTGAGCGAGACTACTACAATGAGCAGTTCTTC.

This chain joins TRBV6-6 and TRBJ1-2, with TRBD1 identical over 8 bases. Germline CDR1 MNHNY, CDR2 SVGAGI (reference sequence). Trimming cost V 2 bases and J 4 bases; bases outside gene matches: 0. This CDR3 spans 13 amino acids. The CDR3 protein is CASSYDRGYGYTF. CDR3 DNA: TGTGCCAGCAGTTACGACAGGGGCTATGGCTACACCTTC.

The chain employs TRBV5-1 and TRBJ2-5; 8 bases align to TRBD2. V shed 1 base and J 5 bases; nucleotides not matched to a gene: 13. CDR1 and CDR2 from the germline V gene are SGHRS and YFSETQ. This CDR3 spans 17 amino acids. The CDR3 protein is CASSLQSGGLAGETQYF. CDR3 coding DNA: TGCGCCAGCAGCTTGCAGAGCGGGGGACTGGCCGGGGAGACCCAGTACTTC.

This chain joins TRBV19 and TRBJ1-5, with D possibly being TRBD1 (5 bases). This CDR3 is built from 14 residues. The germline V and J ends were trimmed by 2 bases and 4 bases, with 9 bases remaining between them. Germline V lookup: CDR1 LNHDA, CDR2 SQIVND (reference sequence). The CDR3 here is CASSIRQMNQPQHF. CDR3 DNA: TGTGCCAGTAGTATAAGACAGATGAATCAGCCCCAGCATTTT.

This chain links TRBV7-2 with TRBJ2-5; D may be TRBD2 (5 bases). Trimming took off 6 bases at V and 4 bases at J, with 12 bases between the two ends. Per the germline V gene, CDR1 is SGHTA and CDR2 is FQGNSA. This CDR3 has 13 amino acids. The CDR3 bases are TGTGCCAGCAGGGTCTTTGCGGGAGAGACCCAGTACTTC. This gives the protein CASRVFAGETQYF.

This clone has more than one count but fewer than ten. At one end the junction does not follow the germline gene, possibly because of a read error. The CDR3 region is CASTLAGGYEQYF. In nucleotides, the CDR3 is TGTGCCAGCACCTTAGCGGGAGGCTACGAGCAGTACTTC. The chain combines TRBV7-2 with TRBJ2-7; 10 bases line up with TRBD2. The germline V gene has CDR1 SGHTA and CDR2 FQGNSA. This CDR3 region has 13 residues.

This clone was observed a handful of times. The chain is built from TRBV7-3 and TRBJ2-2, with 9 nucleotides matching TRBD1. This CDR3 is built from 16 residues. Germline CDR1 reads SGHTA; CDR2 reads FQGTGA. V gave up 2 bases and J gave up 1 base; unmatched junction bases: 2. CDR3 residues: CASSLGGQGNTGELFF. Here the CDR3 DNA reads TGTGCCAGCAGCTTAGGGGGACAGGGGAACACCGGGGAGCTGTTTTTT.

The chain has TRBV11-2 and TRBJ2-1; a possible D gene is TRBD1 (6 bases). V gave up 3 bases and J gave up 5 bases, with 14 bases separating them. The CDR3 length is 15 residues. Germline CDR1 is SGHAT and CDR2 is FQNNGV. The CDR3 here is CASSFTGTQNNEQFF. DNA for the CDR3: TGTGCCAGCAGCTTTACCGGGACACAAAACAATGAGCAGTTCTTC.

The chain combines TRBV18 with TRBJ2-7; D might be TRBD1 (5 bases). The CDR3 extends over 19 amino acids. The V end was cut by 0 bases, the J end by 0 bases, with 21 bases between. Per germline, CDR1 KGHSH and CDR2 LQKENI. Written as DNA, the CDR3 is TGTGCCAGCTCACCACCAAGGGCCAAGAAAGGGGAAAACTCCTACGAGCAGTACTTC. It yields the protein CASSPPRAKKGENSYEQYF.

This clone showed up just a few times. This chain joins TRBV28 and TRBJ2-1; maybe TRBD1 (6 bases). V gave up 6 bases and J gave up 4 bases, with 19 bases separating them. There are 16 residues in the CDR3. The germline gives CDR1 MDHEN, CDR2 SYDVKM. CDR3 sequence: CASSPHSGTPYNEQFF. CDR3 sequence (DNA): TGTGCCAGCAGCCCACATTCCGGGACACCTTACAATGAGCAGTTCTTC.

This clone was seen a handful of times. The gene calls are TRBV6-1 and TRBJ2-7; a weak D match, TRBD1 (6 bases). The V gene lost 4 bases and the J gene lost 2 bases, with 9 bases spanning the gap. Germline CDR1 is MNHNS and CDR2 is SASEGT. The CDR3 consists of 13 residues. The CDR3: CASSVGAAYEQYF. The CDR3 DNA reads TGTGCCAGCAGTGTGGGGGCGGCCTACGAGCAGTACTTC.

This chain joins TRBV14 and TRBJ1-2, with TRBD1 matching over 7 bases. There are 15 residues in the CDR3. Germline trimming cut 1 base from V and 1 base from J; bases unmatched to any gene: 3. The germline V gene has CDR1 SGHDN and CDR2 FVKESK. As DNA, the CDR3 is TGTGCCAGCAGCCAAGTGGGACAGAATAACTATGGCTACACCTTC. Translated, it gives CASSQVGQNNYGYTF.

CDR3 loop: CAWSVSAGGTDTQYF. For the CDR3, the DNA is TGTGCCTGGAGTGTCTCAGCGGGAGGCACAGATACGCAGTATTTT. V and J are TRBV30 and TRBJ2-3; TRBD2 agrees at 8 bases. This CDR3 has 15 residues. CDR1 is GTSNPN, CDR2 SVGIG, per germline (reference sequence). J was trimmed by 1 base and V by 0 bases; bases with no gene match: 3.

The chain links TRBV10-3 to TRBJ2-3; 10 nucleotides line up with TRBD2. V lost 10 bases to trimming and J lost 5 bases; unmatched junction nucleotides: 15. CDR1 ENHRY and CDR2 SYGVKD come from the germline V gene. The CDR3 runs 16 residues. The CDR3 sequence is CATKPLVSGRIDTQYF. The CDR3 coding sequence is TGTGCCACCAAACCCCTCGTTAGCGGGAGGATAGATACGCAGTATTTT.

This clone appeared once. This chain uses TRBV5-6 with TRBJ1-2; D gene ambiguous. The V and J ends lost 4 bases and 4 bases respectively, with 11 bases between them. Germline V gives CDR1 SGHDT, CDR2 YYEEEE. The CDR3 spans 13 residues. CDR3 in DNA: TGTGCCAGCAGCCCCGAGGTAGGCTATGGCTACACCTTC. It yields the protein CASSPEVGYGYTF.

The chain links TRBV9 to TRBJ2-3; D perhaps matches TRBD1 (6 bases). V lost 3 bases to trimming and J lost 4 bases, with 12 bases between them. The CDR3 is 14 amino acids. The germline V gene has CDR1 SGDLS and CDR2 YYNGEE. CDR3 amino acids: CASSEGVQADTQYF. The DNA for the CDR3 is TGTGCCAGCAGCGAGGGGGTTCAGGCAGATACGCAGTATTTT. Variable domain in full (rest from reference TRBV9 and TRBJ2-3): DSGVTQTPKHLITATGQRVTLRCSPRSGDLSVYWYQQSLDQGLQFLIQYYNGEERAKGNILERFSAQQFPDLHSELNLSSLELGDSALYFCASSEGVQADTQYFGPGTRLTVL.

This clone has only one observation. The chain has TRBV28 and TRBJ2-1, with D tentatively TRBD1 (6 bases). Per germline, CDR1 MDHEN and CDR2 SYDVKM. The length of the CDR3 is 16 residues. Trimming took 2 bases from V and 2 from J, leaving 13 bases between them. CDR3 sequence reads: CASSLMGAPTYNEQFF. CDR3 DNA: TGTGCCAGCAGTTTAATGGGGGCCCCGACCTACAATGAGCAGTTCTTC.

The chain employs TRBV20-1 and TRBJ2-5; maybe TRBD1 (6 bases). The CDR3 is 11 residues long. The germline V gene has CDR1 DFQATT and CDR2 SNEGSKA (reference sequence). V was cut by 2 bases and J by 7 bases, with 8 bases left in between. The chain's CDR3 is CSARSRGTQYF. DNA for the CDR3: TGCAGTGCTAGAAGCAGGGGGACCCAGTACTTC.

V is TRBV5-6 and J is TRBJ2-5, with D possibly matching TRBD1 (6 bases). The V end lost 4 bases, the J end lost 0 bases, and 16 bases lay between the germline ends. The CDR3 totals 16 residues. Germline V gene data show CDR1 as SGHDT and CDR2 as YYEEEE. CDR3 DNA: TGTGCCAGCAGCCCCCTAGGGGGAAGGGACCAAGAGACCCAGTACTTC. It translates to CASSPLGGRDQETQYF.